Following are 23 T cell receptor beta chains from one sample sequenced in a study of blood T cell repertoires in COVID-19. The data were produced by immunoSEQ multiplex PCR, yet TCRdb's version contains in-frame clones alone and is incomplete. The sample holds under 140,000 clones, 87% seen once. Specimen: peripheral blood. These receptors were obtained from a human donor in a cohort sampled during active COVID-19.

The J gene is TRBJ1-4, the V gene TRBV19, with 7 bases that match TRBD1. The germline CDR1 and CDR2 sequences are LNHDA and SQIVND (reference sequence). V was clipped by 6 bases and J by 6 bases; unmatched bases: 10. The CDR3 is 15 amino acids. CDR3 region: CASRGPGTADEKLFF. Here the CDR3 DNA reads TGTGCCAGTAGGGGGCCCGGGACAGCTGATGAAAAACTGTTTTTT.

The chain recombines TRBV30 with TRBJ1-2; the D gene is possibly TRBD1 (5 bases). The V end lost 2 bases, the J end lost 4 bases, and 8 bases lay between the germline ends. Germline lookup yields CDR1 GTSNPN and CDR2 SVGIG (reference sequence). This CDR3 spans 12 amino acids. The CDR3 region has the DNA TGTGCCTGGAGTCCGGGGGTCTATGGCTACACCTTC. This gives the protein CAWSPGVYGYTF. Complete variable domain (other parts from reference TRBV30 and TRBJ1-2): SQTIHQWPATLVQPVGSPLSLECTVEGTSNPNLYWYRQAAGRGLQLLFYSVGIGQISSEVPQNLSASRPQDRQFILSSKKLLLSDSGFYLCAWSPGVYGYTFGSGTRLTVV.

V and J are TRBV7-2 and TRBJ2-1; 9 nucleotides agree with TRBD1. This CDR3 has 15 residues. Germline-derived CDR1 and CDR2 are SGHTA and FQGNSA. V shed 4 bases, J shed 0 bases, and the junction held 1 base outside the gene matches. DNA for the CDR3: TGTGCCAGCAGCTCGGGACAGGGCTCCTACAATGAGCAGTTCTTC. This sequence encodes CASSSGQGSYNEQFF.

This rearrangement joins TRBV6-6 to TRBJ2-7; D is unclear. The CDR3 runs 15 residues. Germline assignment: CDR1 MNHNY and CDR2 SVGAGI (reference sequence). The V and J ends lost 5 bases and 2 bases respectively, with 16 bases between them. CDR3 loop: CASSDNIENPYEQYF. The DNA of the CDR3 is TGTGCCAGCAGTGATAATATAGAGAATCCCTACGAGCAGTACTTC.

The V gene is TRBV28, the J gene TRBJ1-1; 9 bases are shared with TRBD1. The ends lost 4 bases at V and 7 bases at J; junction bases unmatched: 10. CDR3 length equals 15 residues. CDR1 is MDHEN and CDR2 is SYDVKM in the germline V gene. DNA of the CDR3: TGTGCCAGCAGTTCCCCCGGGACAGGGTCGGGTGAAGCTTTCTTT. Its translation: CASSSPGTGSGEAFF.

The rearrangement uses TRBV4-3 and TRBJ2-2; TRBD2 matches at 13 bases. CDR1 and CDR2 (germline): LGHNA, YSLEER. This CDR3 is 17 amino acids long. The trim removed 4 bases at V and 3 bases at J, leaving 5 bases unmatched. In DNA, the CDR3 is TGCGCCAGCAGCCCTTTGGGGACTAGCGGGGACACCGGGGAGCTGTTTTTT. Translated, it gives CASSPLGTSGDTGELFF.

This rearrangement joins TRBV7-8 to TRBJ1-1; maybe TRBD1 (5 bases). V lost 4 bases, J lost 5 bases, and 11 bases lay in between. Germline V gene data show CDR1 as SGHVS and CDR2 as FQNEAQ. The CDR3 is made up of 13 amino acids. The chain's CDR3 is CASSSGLNTEAFF. The CDR3 nucleotides are TGTGCCAGCAGCTCGGGACTTAATACTGAAGCTTTCTTT.

The rearrangement uses TRBV29-1 and TRBJ2-3, with TRBD2 identical over 7 bases. The trim removed 6 bases at V and 4 bases at J, leaving 10 bases unmatched. Germline V gene data show CDR1 as SQVTM and CDR2 as ANQGSEA. CDR3 length: 14 amino acids. The CDR3: CSVFLRGSADTQYF. In nucleotides, the CDR3 is TGCAGCGTATTCCTTCGCGGGAGTGCAGATACGCAGTATTTT.

V is TRBV10-3 and J is TRBJ2-1, with D possibly being TRBD2 (6 bases). This CDR3 has 18 amino acids. Germline lookup yields CDR1 ENHRY and CDR2 SYGVKD. Trimming pared 6 bases from V and 2 bases from J, leaving 23 bases between. The CDR3 protein is CAISIAPLRGATYNEQFF. The DNA of the CDR3 is TGTGCCATCAGCATCGCTCCGCTGCGGGGCGCAACCTACAATGAGCAGTTCTTC.

The table lists this clone with many counts. The V call is TRBV5-1, the J call TRBJ2-3, with 8 bases lining up with TRBD1. With V trimmed by 2 bases and J by 7 bases, 6 bases remained unmatched. The germline gives CDR1 SGHRS, CDR2 YFSETQ. This CDR3 region has 14 residues. DNA of the CDR3: TGCGCCAGCAGCTTCGGAGACAGGGGAAATACGCAGTATTTT. Translation gives CASSFGDRGNTQYF.

The genes are TRBV28 and TRBJ2-7; D possibly corresponds to TRBD1 (6 bases). The V end lost 7 bases, the J end lost 3 bases, and 13 bases lay between the germline ends. Germline V gene lookup returns CDR1 MDHEN and CDR2 SYDVKM. This CDR3 region has 13 residues. CDR3 amino acids: CASTRGRGYEQYF. Here the CDR3 DNA reads TGTGCCAGCACCCGGGGCAGGGGCTACGAGCAGTACTTC.

The V and J genes are TRBV6-5 and TRBJ1-2, with 7 bases aligning to TRBD1. This CDR3 comprises 14 residues. Trimming cost V 0 bases and J 7 bases; bases outside gene matches: 5. Germline CDR1 MNHEY, CDR2 SVGAGI. The CDR3 protein is CASSYSNRGSGYTF. CDR3 in DNA: TGTGCCAGCAGTTACTCTAACAGGGGATCTGGCTACACCTTC.

The rearrangement uses TRBV7-6 and TRBJ2-5; D call uncertain. This CDR3 spans 14 amino acids. The V gene lost 1 base and the J gene lost 1 base, with 7 bases spanning the gap. Germline CDR1 SGHVS, CDR2 FNYEAQ. In DNA form, the CDR3 reads TGTGCCAGCAGCTTAGTGACTGCCCAAGAGACCCAGTACTTC. Amino acids: CASSLVTAQETQYF.

V usage is TRBV6-6 and J usage is TRBJ2-1, with D uncertain. The CDR3 totals 10 residues. From germline, CDR1 is MNHNY and CDR2 SVGAGI (reference sequence). V was cut by 4 bases and J by 9 bases, with 4 bases left in between. The CDR3 is CASSSGEQFF. The CDR3 DNA sequence: TGTGCCAGCAGTTCAGGTGAGCAGTTCTTC.

V and J are TRBV4-1 and TRBJ2-7, with a tentative D call TRBD1 (5 bases). V shed 0 bases and J shed 6 bases, with 18 bases lying between them. The CDR3 runs to 16 residues. Germline V gene lookup returns CDR1 MGHRA and CDR2 YSYEKL. CDR3 loop: CASSQDRQAQGGEQYF. For the CDR3, the DNA is TGCGCCAGCAGCCAAGATAGGCAAGCGCAGGGCGGCGAGCAGTACTTC.

The rearrangement joins TRBV15 to TRBJ1-1; D unresolved. V was pared by 3 bases and J by 1 base, with 9 bases between. CDR1 and CDR2 from the germline V gene are LNHNV and YYDKDF (reference sequence). The CDR3 consists of 14 residues. CDR3 amino acids: CATSSLTRNTEAFF. CDR3 in DNA: TGTGCCACCAGCAGCCTCACACGGAACACTGAAGCTTTCTTT.

J is TRBJ2-5 and V is TRBV18; a weak D match, TRBD1 (6 bases). The CDR3 extends over 15 amino acids. Trimming left V 3 bases short and J 0 bases short, with 11 bases between. Per germline, CDR1 KGHSH and CDR2 LQKENI. CDR3 in DNA: TGTGCCAGCTCACCGCCTACAGGGTACCAAGAGACCCAGTACTTC. It encodes CASSPPTGYQETQYF.

The V gene is TRBV19, the J gene TRBJ1-2, with 11 positions matching TRBD1. J lost 4 bases, V lost 6 bases, and 7 bases had no gene match. Germline V gives CDR1 LNHDA, CDR2 SQIVND (reference sequence). The CDR3 is 15 amino acids. The CDR3 DNA is TGTGCCAGTAGCAGCGGACAGGGGGCCTTCTATGGCTACACCTTC. Amino acid sequence: CASSSGQGAFYGYTF.

V is TRBV19 and J is TRBJ1-3; 8 nucleotides match TRBD1. V trimming: 5 bases; J trimming: 2 bases; junction bases outside the gene matches: 5. The CDR3 has 15 residues. Germline-derived CDR1 and CDR2 are LNHDA and SQIVND (reference sequence). The CDR3 loop is CASSFAGGTGNTIYF. CDR3 sequence (DNA): TGTGCCAGTAGTTTCGCAGGGGGCACTGGAAACACCATATATTTT. The variable domain in full, with the rest retrieved from reference TRBV19 and TRBJ1-3, is DGGITQSPKYLFRKEGQNVTLSCEQNLNHDAMYWYRQDPGQGLRLIYYSQIVNDFQKGDIAEGYSVSREKKESFPLTVTSAQKNPTAFYLCASSFAGGTGNTIYFGEGSWLTVV.

The chain couples TRBV15 to TRBJ2-7; 10 positions match TRBD2. The germline CDR1 and CDR2 sequences are LNHNV and YYDKDF (reference sequence). The CDR3 loop spans 15 amino acids. J gave up 9 bases and V 1 base, and 9 bases lay outside the gene matches. CDR3 bases: TGTGCCACCAGCAGAGGAGGGGGGTCTAGCGGGAGGCAGTACTTC. Its protein is CATSRGGGSSGRQYF. Full variable domain (outside the CDR3, taken from reference TRBV15 and TRBJ2-7): DAMVIQNPRYQVTQFGKPVTLSCSQTLNHNVMYWYQQKSSQAPKLLFHYYDKDFNNEADTPDNFQSRRPNTSFCFLDIRSPGLGDTAMYLCATSRGGGSSGRQYFGPGTRLTVT.

The count of this clone is one. V gene TRBV27 combines with J gene TRBJ2-1; TRBD2 agrees at 9 bases. The CDR3 contains 15 residues. V was pared by 5 bases and J by 9 bases, with 11 bases of the junction left unmatched. Germline CDR1 and CDR2: MNHEY and SMNVEV (reference sequence). The CDR3 nucleotides read TGTGCCAGCAGTCCCTTAGCGGGAGCCGACGGTGAGCAGTTCTTC. Translated, it gives CASSPLAGADGEQFF.

The V gene is TRBV7-9, the J gene TRBJ1-6, with a tentative D call TRBD1 (6 bases). Germline V lookup: CDR1 SEHNR, CDR2 FQNEAQ (reference sequence). The CDR3 spans 14 residues. V was trimmed by 4 bases and J by 7 bases, leaving 11 bases between them. The chain's CDR3 is CASSSTGGNSPLHF. The CDR3 DNA sequence: TGTGCCAGCAGCTCGACAGGTGGGAATTCACCCCTCCACTTT.

This chain connects TRBV28 to TRBJ1-1; the D gene is possibly TRBD1 (6 bases). Per the germline V gene, CDR1 is MDHEN and CDR2 is SYDVKM. Trimming left V 3 bases short and J 6 bases short, with 14 bases between. The CDR3 runs 14 residues. This CDR3 reads CASSFYGGAAEAFF. The DNA for the CDR3 is TGTGCCAGCAGTTTTTATGGGGGCGCAGCTGAAGCTTTCTTT.